The rows below give T cell receptor beta chains drawn from one sample of a study of blood T cell repertoires in COVID-19. The protocol was immunoSEQ multiplex PCR, while the TCRdb copy is restricted to in-frame clones and leaves out a portion. The data show approximately 40,000 clones, roughly four fifths seen once. The sequenced sample consisted of peripheral blood. The receptors here all came from a woman in her sixties with acute or convalescent COVID-19. Both conserved end residues are part of each CDR3. The order of the fields is D gene, J gene, V gene, clone size, CDR3 protein, CDR3 DNA. D genes are given only for firm matches. A clone size is listed for some rows: how often the clone was seen (once, few, many), or a class if it is expanded.

D: .; J: TRBJ2-1; V: TRBV4-1; size: .; CDR3: CASSQEGRVDYNEQFF; DNA: TGCGCCAGCAGCCAAGAGGGCAGGGTTGACTACAATGAGCAGTTCTTC
D: TRBD2; J: TRBJ2-5; V: TRBV19; size: .; CDR3: CASSMTSQQETQYF; DNA: TGTGCCAGTAGTATGACTAGCCAGCAAGAGACCCAGTACTTC
D: .; J: TRBJ2-2; V: TRBV18; size: .; CDR3: CASSRLASNTGELFF; DNA: TGTGCCAGCTCACGATTAGCGTCGAACACCGGGGAGCTGTTTTTT
D: .; J: TRBJ1-1; V: TRBV5-4; size: once; CDR3: CASAGVGTEAFF; DNA: TGTGCCAGCGCAGGGGTCGGCACTGAAGCTTTCTTT
D: .; J: TRBJ2-3; V: TRBV18; size: once; CDR3: CASSPDRLTDTQYF; DNA: TGTGCCAGCTCACCGGACAGACTCACAGATACGCAGTATTTT
D: .; J: TRBJ1-5; V: TRBV15; size: .; CDR3: CATSRDRAQSGNQPQHF; DNA: TGTGCCACCAGCAGAGACCGCGCGCAATCTGGCAATCAGCCCCAGCATTTT
D: .; J: TRBJ2-2; V: TRBV27; size: .; CDR3: CASSLTGTVNTGELFF; DNA: TGTGCCAGCAGTTTGACCGGGACTGTAAACACCGGGGAGCTGTTTTTT
D: .; J: TRBJ1-1; V: TRBV6-5; size: once; CDR3: CASSQVGQRTEAFF; DNA: TGTGCCAGCAGTCAGGTTGGACAGCGGACTGAAGCTTTCTTT
D: .; J: TRBJ1-4; V: TRBV2; size: .; CDR3: CASILTVRRHEKLFF; DNA: TGTGCCAGCATCCTAACGGTACGGAGGCATGAAAAACTGTTTTTT
D: TRBD1; J: TRBJ1-5; V: TRBV27; size: .; CDR3: CASSLTGNLQPQHF; DNA: TGTGCCAGCAGTTTGACAGGGAACTTGCAGCCCCAGCATTTT
D: .; J: TRBJ1-6; V: TRBV5-1; size: .; CDR3: CASSRTDRKNSYNSPLHF; DNA: TGCGCCAGCAGCAGGACGGACAGAAAAAACTCCTATAATTCACCCCTCCACTTT
D: .; J: TRBJ1-2; V: TRBV15; size: .; CDR3: CATSLQGRFRGYTF; DNA: TGTGCCACCAGTTTGCAGGGAAGGTTCCGGGGCTACACCTTC
D: .; J: TRBJ2-7; V: TRBV28; size: .; CDR3: CASSLGRGAMGQYF; DNA: TGTGCCAGCAGTTTGGGCAGGGGGGCTATGGGACAGTACTTC
D: TRBD1; J: TRBJ1-3; V: TRBV3-1/TRBV3-2; size: .; CDR3: CASSQTGGGGNTIYF; DNA: TGTGCCAGCAGCCAAACAGGGGGTGGTGGAAACACCATATATTTT
D: TRBD2; J: TRBJ2-1; V: TRBV19; size: .; CDR3: CASSLSGSSYNEQFF; DNA: TGTGCCAGTAGTCTTAGCGGGAGCTCCTACAATGAGCAGTTCTTC
D: TRBD1; J: TRBJ2-7; V: TRBV7-2; size: .; CDR3: CASSLVGTGRLLEQYF; DNA: TGTGCCAGCAGCTTAGTTGGGACAGGGAGGCTCCTCGAGCAGTACTTC
D: TRBD1; J: TRBJ1-2; V: TRBV30; size: .; CDR3: CAWKHRDRVIEGYTF; DNA: TGTGCCTGGAAGCATCGGGACAGGGTCATAGAGGGCTACACCTTC
D: .; J: TRBJ1-4; V: TRBV5-8; size: .; CDR3: CASSLGSPVREKLFF; DNA: TGTGCCAGCAGCTTGGGATCCCCTGTGAGAGAAAAACTGTTTTTT
D: TRBD1; J: TRBJ1-5; V: TRBV20-1; size: .; CDR3: CSANDRGGNQPQHF; DNA: TGCAGTGCTAATGACAGGGGAGGCAATCAGCCCCAGCATTTT
D: TRBD2; J: TRBJ2-5; V: TRBV13; size: .; CDR3: CASSLQGLAGIQETQYF; DNA: TGTGCCAGCAGCTTACAAGGACTAGCGGGAATACAAGAGACCCAGTACTTC
D: TRBD1; J: TRBJ1-2; V: TRBV28; size: .; CDR3: CASSYDRDRGYTF; DNA: TGTGCCAGCAGTTACGACAGGGATCGAGGCTACACCTTC
D: TRBD1; J: TRBJ2-1; V: TRBV5-1; size: .; CDR3: CASSSGQTYNEQFF; DNA: TGCGCCAGCAGCTCGGGACAGACTTACAATGAGCAGTTCTTC
D: TRBD2; J: TRBJ2-1; V: TRBV5-6; size: .; CDR3: CASSLEILAGYNEQFF; DNA: TGTGCCAGCAGCTTGGAAATACTAGCGGGGTACAATGAGCAGTTCTTC
D: TRBD2; J: TRBJ2-7; V: TRBV6-5; size: once; CDR3: CASCRGGDAYEQYF; DNA: TGTGCCAGCTGCCGCGGGGGAGACGCCTACGAGCAGTACTTC
D: TRBD2; J: TRBJ2-7; V: TRBV3-1/TRBV3-2; size: .; CDR3: CASSLGLASHEQYF; DNA: TGTGCCAGCAGCCTGGGACTAGCGAGCCACGAGCAGTACTTC
D: .; J: TRBJ1-4; V: TRBV30; size: once; CDR3: CALGSGGSNEKLFF; DNA: TGTGCCCTGGGTTCGGGGGGTAGTAATGAAAAACTGTTTTTT
D: .; J: TRBJ2-7; V: TRBV9; size: .; CDR3: CASSSHTGEQYF; DNA: TGTGCCAGCAGCTCCCATACGGGCGAGCAGTACTTC
D: TRBD2; J: TRBJ2-1; V: TRBV29-1; size: .; CDR3: CSVRSGGGNEQFF; DNA: TGCAGCGTTCGTAGCGGGGGGGGCAATGAGCAGTTCTTC
D: .; J: TRBJ1-2; V: TRBV5-6; size: .; CDR3: CASSFISNNYGYTF; DNA: TGTGCCAGCAGCTTTATAAGCAATAACTATGGCTACACCTTC
D: TRBD1; J: TRBJ1-5; V: TRBV19; size: .; CDR3: CASSLDRGYNQPQHF; DNA: TGTGCCAGTAGTTTGGACAGGGGATATAATCAGCCCCAGCATTTT
D: TRBD2; J: TRBJ2-1; V: TRBV10-2; size: .; CDR3: CASTRTSGFSYNEQFF; DNA: TGCGCCAGCACCCGGACTAGCGGGTTCTCCTACAATGAGCAGTTCTTC
D: .; J: TRBJ1-2; V: TRBV7-2; size: .; CDR3: CASSFYGDETASGWDGYTF; DNA: TGTGCCAGCAGCTTTTATGGAGACGAAACTGCGTCTGGGTGGGATGGCTACACCTTC
D: .; J: TRBJ2-6; V: TRBV5-4; size: .; CDR3: CASSPGGANVLTF; DNA: TGTGCCAGCAGCCCAGGGGGGGCCAACGTCCTGACTTTC
D: .; J: TRBJ2-1; V: TRBV7-6; size: .; CDR3: CASSSGQYNEQFF; DNA: TGTGCCAGCAGCTCAGGACAGTACAATGAGCAGTTCTTC
D: .; J: TRBJ1-1; V: TRBV7-2; size: .; CDR3: CASSLVSYGSYSEAFF; DNA: TGTGCCAGCAGCTTAGTATCCTACGGCAGCTACAGTGAAGCTTTCTTT
D: TRBD1; J: TRBJ1-6; V: TRBV27; size: .; CDR3: CASRRDSDFGISYNSPLHF; DNA: TGTGCCAGCCGACGGGACAGCGACTTTGGTATCTCCTATAATTCACCCCTCCACTTT
D: .; J: TRBJ2-7; V: TRBV7-2; size: .; CDR3: CASSVQGMDSYEQYF; DNA: TGTGCCAGCAGCGTTCAGGGAATGGATTCCTACGAGCAGTACTTC
D: .; J: TRBJ2-7; V: TRBV10-1; size: .; CDR3: CATPLLAQNYEQYF; DNA: TGCGCCACGCCGCTTCTAGCGCAGAACTACGAGCAGTACTTC
D: .; J: TRBJ2-2; V: TRBV7-9; size: once; CDR3: CASSLRRLDTGELFF; DNA: TGTGCCAGCAGCCTCCGTAGACTTGACACCGGGGAGCTGTTTTTT
D: .; J: TRBJ1-5; V: TRBV12-3/TRBV12-4; size: .; CDR3: CASSLKYGQPQHF; DNA: TGTGCCAGCAGTTTAAAGTATGGCCAGCCCCAGCATTTT
D: TRBD1; J: TRBJ2-1; V: TRBV6-9; size: .; CDR3: CAIRSEGAFPYSYNEQFF; DNA: TGTGCCATCCGGTCCGAGGGGGCCTTTCCTTACTCCTACAATGAGCAGTTCTTC
D: .; J: TRBJ1-2; V: TRBV7-9; size: .; CDR3: CASRSTGYGYTF; DNA: TGTGCCAGCAGATCCACAGGGTATGGCTACACCTTC
D: TRBD1; J: TRBJ2-7; V: TRBV6-6; size: .; CDR3: CASSYRRQGAEQYF; DNA: TGTGCCAGCAGTTACCGAAGACAGGGGGCCGAGCAGTACTTC
D: TRBD2; J: TRBJ2-3; V: TRBV6-5; size: .; CDR3: CASSQTSGRADTQYF; DNA: TGTGCCAGCAGTCAAACTAGCGGGAGAGCAGATACGCAGTATTTT
D: .; J: TRBJ1-1; V: TRBV3-1/TRBV3-2; size: .; CDR3: CASSQGLRRTEAFF; DNA: TGTGCCAGCAGCCAAGGCCTGAGGAGGACTGAAGCTTTCTTT
D: .; J: TRBJ2-7; V: TRBV10-1; size: .; CDR3: CASSELRDREQYF; DNA: TGCGCCAGCAGTGAGTTGCGGGATCGCGAGCAGTACTTC
D: .; J: TRBJ1-2; V: TRBV18; size: .; CDR3: CASSPGQGRSYGYTF; DNA: TGTGCCAGCTCACCAGGGCAGGGGCGCTCCTATGGCTACACCTTC
D: TRBD2; J: TRBJ2-5; V: TRBV4-1; size: .; CDR3: CASSQEPVAGGLRETQYF; DNA: TGCGCCAGCAGCCAAGAACCGGTAGCGGGGGGGCTTCGGGAGACCCAGTACTTC
D: TRBD1; J: TRBJ1-2; V: TRBV9; size: .; CDR3: CASSPTGTDYGVASGYTF; DNA: TGTGCCAGCAGCCCCACAGGGACAGACTATGGGGTGGCCTCTGGCTACACCTTC
D: .; J: TRBJ1-3; V: TRBV19; size: once; CDR3: CASSIGQNSGNTIYF; DNA: TGTGCCAGTAGTATCGGACAGAACTCTGGAAACACCATATATTTT
D: TRBD1; J: TRBJ1-3; V: TRBV19; size: once; CDR3: CASSMRQGAASGNTIYF; DNA: TGTGCCAGTAGTATGAGACAGGGGGCTGCCTCTGGAAACACCATATATTTT
D: .; J: TRBJ2-7; V: TRBV6-5; size: .; CDR3: CASTDTYEQYF; DNA: TGTGCCAGCACAGATACCTACGAGCAGTACTTC
D: TRBD2; J: TRBJ2-7; V: TRBV9; size: .; CDR3: CASSVGLWGGEQYF; DNA: TGTGCCAGCAGCGTTGGGCTATGGGGGGGCGAGCAGTACTTC